Described below is a single T cell receptor (beta chain) sequence and its context. The antigen is unknown. Clones were read by immunoSEQ multiplex PCR, and TCRdb kept only the in-frame ones, dropping some. The sample has tens of thousands of clones, over 85% seen once. CDR1 DFQATT and CDR2 SNEGSKA come from the germline V gene (reference sequence). The CDR3 extends over 11 amino acids. This sample stems from a study of graft-versus-host responses after intestinal transplantation. The wider study: In this cohort, recipients had multivisceral, liver-intestinal, or isolated intestinal transplants. Tacrolimus and steroids were given for about 3 years to all recipients after anti-thymocyte globulin induction.

Study results and limitations: GvH clones detected in recipient marrow included some appearing first in ileum or blood.

This sequence was found in a human patient who received an intestinal transplant, so some T cells may come from the graft donor. This chain joins TRBV20-1 and TRBJ2-5; D is uncertain. Judging by the DNA end, TRBJ2-7 fits better; the J call may be wrong. The specimen was PBMCs, collected 16 days after intestinal transplant. The CDR3 DNA reads as TGCAGTGCTAGGGTGGTAGCCGAGCAGTACTTC. Encoded protein: CSARVVAEQYF.